This TCR beta chain was identified in a study of blood T cell repertoires in COVID-19. Study at large: Italy, Spain and the United States were the sources of the convalescent and acute COVID-19 samples.

There are 15 residues in the CDR3. Germline CDR1 MDHEN, CDR2 SYDVKM. V lost 5 bases and J 1 base, leaving 14 bases between the germline ends. In the authors' methods: Scientists estimated how many nucleated cells there were by amplifying reference gene primers. Produced via immunoSEQ multiplex PCR; TCRdb's table is partial and in-frame only. Clone size and the V and J calls come from that table; the DNA yielded D and trimming. The data hold about 90,000 clones, with more than 65% observed a single time. Material: peripheral blood. The sequence derives from a man in his 60s with acute or convalescent COVID-19. The genes are TRBV28 and TRBJ1-2; possibly TRBD1 for D (5 bases). The CDR3 region is CASSGQGRDNYGYTF. The CDR3, as DNA: TGTGCCAGCAGTGGGCAGGGAAGGGATAACTATGGCTACACCTTC.